This TCR beta chain was sequenced during a study of blood T cells in healthy people across ages (dated by TCRdb to 2015 to 2017). Study-level background: Template switching captured roughly one uniquely barcoded TCR beta cDNA molecule per two T cells in model experiments. Using deep sequencing normalized with unique cDNA molecular identifiers, the study measured how TCR beta repertoire diversity changes with age. The donors were split into four age groups: young (average 16 years), middle-aged (around 40), aged (more than 60) and long-lived (approximately 89). Donors of different ages were randomly distributed across sequencing lanes to avoid experimental bias. The study analyzed two additional independent replicas of 1 million unique cDNA reads from the same blood draw for two donors, one aged 18 to 29 and one aged 80 or older. Paper-wide results and their limitations: Bulk unsorted PBMC profiling prevented conclusive comparison of naive and antigen-experienced compartments. Estimates of total diversity based on one million sequenced T cells were considered lower bounds and underestimates. Compared with the aged group, the long-lived group had more naive CD4+ T cells, fewer expanded clones and increased TCR diversity, a pattern suggesting age selection. As age increased, observed TCR beta diversity per million T cells dropped in a roughly linear way, and a significant reduction was already evident by age about 40. Donor CMV infection status was unknown, potentially confounding age-related changes in expanded clonotypes. Observed TCR beta diversity correlated strongly with the percentage of naive T cells measured by flow cytometry.

With respect to this clonotype: Its cognate antigen has yet to be identified. It has no much larger one-base neighbor in the sample; base qualities were not kept.

Donors were a few dozen systemically healthy Caucasian individuals from Russia aged roughly 6 to 95 years. Each donor gave ten milliliters of peripheral blood, drawn into EDTA-treated Vacutainer tubes. Ficoll-Paque density-gradient centrifugation was used to isolate PBMCs, with at least 7 million obtained per sample. Trizol reagent was used to extract total RNA from PBMCs, with at least 5.5 micrograms per sample. For every donor, flow cytometry on a PBMC aliquot measured the percentage of naive CD45RAhigh/CD27high T cells. Libraries were constructed by 5' RACE. The listed sequencing device is Illumina HiSeq 2500. The second PCR ran for about 6 to 11 cycles and used a J-beta primer mix along with a sample-barcoded 5' primer. A unique molecular identifier was introduced onto each TCR beta cDNA molecule by a template-switch 5' adaptor carrying 12 random nucleotides. Each sample yielded at least 2.5 million CDR3-containing paired-end reads. The Mint cDNA synthesis kit, primed by a TRBC-specific oligonucleotide, was used to synthesize first-strand cDNA from all RNA. All cDNA was treated with uracil-DNA glycosylase and then went through a first 18-cycle PCR with the universal primers M1SS and BC2_uni_R. For the original study's pipeline: Normalization of each sample was performed by random selection of 1 million high-quality reads, each carrying a distinct molecular identifier. Instead of being binned into consensus sequences, reads that shared molecular identifiers were thrown out. CDR3 identification, clonotype clustering and error correction used MiTCR with a Q25 quality threshold and the strictest error-elimination algorithm. A nonparametric unseen species model using Euler transformation provided a lower-bound estimate of total TCR beta diversity. TCRdb's own reprocessing of the public reads used fastp at Q25 and MiXCR and kept productive beta chains. Every entry covers one CDR3 protein and lists the most common genes and DNA from its rows. TCRdb, not the authors, supplied the V and J calls. This sample holds some 920,000 distinct CDR3 sequences; 51% were observed only once. The ten top clones hold about 22% of the sample.

The germline ends are 10 bases apart after V is trimmed by 1 base and J by 1 base. For CDR1 and CDR2, the germline V gene (reference sequence) lists SEHNR and FQNEAQ. The CDR3 starts with the cysteine, ends with the phenylalanine, and has 15 residues. Just the 45-base CDR3 DNA is kept, in frame starting at base 1. This chain is built from TRBV7-9 and TRBJ2-5; the D gene is not confidently resolved. The sample was blood. This receptor was obtained from a woman aged 55-70 years in good health. The CDR3 sequence is CASSLVTKGQETQYF. The bases read TGTGCCAGCAGCTTAGTAACCAAGGGCCAAGAGACCCAGTACTTC.